This T cell receptor beta chain stems from a study of shared clonotypes between healthy human individuals. V trimming: 3 bases; J trimming: 2 bases; junction bases outside the gene matches: 2. Germline V gene data show CDR1 as SQVTM and CDR2 as ANQGSEA. The length of the CDR3 is 14 residues. The deep-level immunoSEQ assay was used. The authors split each subset's genomic DNA evenly across several immunoSEQ plates. Original processing notes: Filtering was not the same, since immunoSEQ gave junction-only sequences without quality scores. TCRdb's copy holds only in-frame clones and misses some; the assay was immunoSEQ multiplex PCR. That table gives V, J and clone size, and the DNA gave D and trimming. In the table there are 85,000 to 100,000 clones, 67% of which are singletons. Note on this clone: Its target is unknown.

The study, taken as a whole, reports: Generally, naive subsets (rather than memory subsets) showed larger estimated richness.

The sample consisted of memory CD8+ T cells sorted from blood. This sample's subset: CD45RO+ cells pooled with CCR7-negative TemRA cells. The receptor's source is a man younger than 40 in good health. The genes are TRBV29-1 and TRBJ2-3; 10 nucleotides line up with TRBD1. Here the CDR3 reads CSVEGTGVTDTQYF. For the CDR3, the DNA is TGCAGCGTTGAGGGGACAGGGGTCACAGATACGCAGTATTTT.